This entry concerns a single TCR beta chain. The antigen is unknown. The repertoire was sequenced with immunoSEQ multiplex PCR; TCRdb's copy has only in-frame clones and lacks some. The data show 25,000 to 40,000 clones, with roughly 84% seen just once and less than 40% held by the top ten. The ends lost 0 bases at V and 4 bases at J; junction bases unmatched: 4. CDR3 size: 16 residues. CDR1 and CDR2 from the germline V gene are SGHTA and FQGTGA. These data belong to a study of PD-L1 blockade in urothelial cancer. Across the study: Chemotherapy regimens numbering 0 to 3 had been given to patients. Across blood samples, T cells had a median count of 141,255. Findings and caveats of the study: Sub-median blood TCR clonality before treatment predicted longer survival.

The sequencing used PBMCs, collected around atezolizumab (anti-PD-L1) treatment. The rearrangement uses TRBV7-3 and TRBJ2-5; 11 nucleotides agree with TRBD1. This TCR derives from a man in his 60s with urothelial cancer. For the CDR3, the DNA is TGTGCCAGCAGCTTAACGGGGACAGGGGGTCGAGAGACCCAGTACTTC. This encodes CASSLTGTGGRETQYF.